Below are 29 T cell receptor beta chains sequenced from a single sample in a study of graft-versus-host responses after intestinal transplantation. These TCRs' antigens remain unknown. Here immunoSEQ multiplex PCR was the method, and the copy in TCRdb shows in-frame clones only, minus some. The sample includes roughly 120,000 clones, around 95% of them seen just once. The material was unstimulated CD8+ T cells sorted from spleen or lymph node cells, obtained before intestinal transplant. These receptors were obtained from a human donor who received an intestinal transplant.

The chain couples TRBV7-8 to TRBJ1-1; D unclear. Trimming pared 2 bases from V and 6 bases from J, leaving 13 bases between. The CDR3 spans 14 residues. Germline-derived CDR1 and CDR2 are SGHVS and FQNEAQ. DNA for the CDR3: TGTGCCAGCAGCTTAAGTGGGCCCTACGCTGAAGCTTTCTTT. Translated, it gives CASSLSGPYAEAFF.

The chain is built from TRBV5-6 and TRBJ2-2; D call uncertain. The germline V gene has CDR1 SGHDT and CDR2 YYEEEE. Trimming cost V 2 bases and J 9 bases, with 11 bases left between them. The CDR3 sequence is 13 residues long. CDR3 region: CASSFGDPRELFF. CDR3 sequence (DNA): TGTGCCAGCAGCTTTGGTGATCCGAGGGAGCTGTTTTTT.

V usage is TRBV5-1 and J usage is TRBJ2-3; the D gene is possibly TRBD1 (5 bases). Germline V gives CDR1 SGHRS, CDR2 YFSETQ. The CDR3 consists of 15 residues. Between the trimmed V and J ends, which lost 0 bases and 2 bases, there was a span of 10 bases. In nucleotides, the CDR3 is TGCGCCAGCAGCTTGGGGCAGGGAAACACAGATACGCAGTATTTT. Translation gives CASSLGQGNTDTQYF.

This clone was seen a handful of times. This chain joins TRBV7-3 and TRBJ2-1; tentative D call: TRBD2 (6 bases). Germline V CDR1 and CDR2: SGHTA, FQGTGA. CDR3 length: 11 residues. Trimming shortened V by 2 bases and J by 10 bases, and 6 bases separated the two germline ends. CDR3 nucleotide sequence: TGTGCCAGCAGCTTAGGGGGGGAGCAGTTCTTC. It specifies CASSLGGEQFF.

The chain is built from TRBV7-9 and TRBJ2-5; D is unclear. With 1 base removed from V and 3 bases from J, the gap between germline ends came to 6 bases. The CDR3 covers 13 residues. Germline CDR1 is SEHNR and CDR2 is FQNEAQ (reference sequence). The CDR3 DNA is TGTGCCAGCAGCTTAGGGGTAGAAGAGACCCAGTACTTC. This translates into CASSLGVEETQYF.

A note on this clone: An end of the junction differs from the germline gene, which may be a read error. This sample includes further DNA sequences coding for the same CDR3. CDR3 residues: CASSLGGRNTQYF. CDR3 nucleotides: TGCGCCAGCAGCCTGGGAGGCCGCAATACGCAGTATTTT. The V call is TRBV11-1, the J call TRBJ2-3, with D perhaps TRBD2 (6 bases). CDR3 length: 13 residues. Germline lookup yields CDR1 SGHAT and CDR2 FQDESV (reference sequence).

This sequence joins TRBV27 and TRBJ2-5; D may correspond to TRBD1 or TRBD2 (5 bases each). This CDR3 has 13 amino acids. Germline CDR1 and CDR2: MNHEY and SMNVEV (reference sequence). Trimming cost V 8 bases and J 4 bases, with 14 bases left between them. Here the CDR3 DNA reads TGTGCCAGCGGGGGACCCACCCCAGAGACCCAGTACTTC. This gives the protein CASGGPTPETQYF.

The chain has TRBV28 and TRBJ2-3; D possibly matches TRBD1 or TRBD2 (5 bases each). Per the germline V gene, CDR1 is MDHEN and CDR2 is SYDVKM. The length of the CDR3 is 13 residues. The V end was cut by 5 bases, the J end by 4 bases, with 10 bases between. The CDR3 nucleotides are TGTGCCAGCAGTGCTTTGGGGGCAGATACGCAGTATTTT. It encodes CASSALGADTQYF.

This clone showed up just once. The CDR3 spells CASSDRRGQGNGEKLFF. In DNA form, the CDR3 reads TGTGCCAGCAGTGACCGTCGGGGACAGGGGAATGGTGAAAAACTGTTTTTT. This chain links TRBV25-1 with TRBJ1-4; 10 nucleotides agree with TRBD1. Germline V lookup: CDR1 MGHDK, CDR2 SYGVNS. The V and J ends lost 3 bases and 7 bases, in that order; junction bases with no gene match: 11. The CDR3 is 17 residues long.

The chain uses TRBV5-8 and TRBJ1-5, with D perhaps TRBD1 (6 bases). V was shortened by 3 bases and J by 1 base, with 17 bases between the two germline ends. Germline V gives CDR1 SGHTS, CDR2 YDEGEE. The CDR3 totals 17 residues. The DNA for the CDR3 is TGTGCCAGCAGCTCGCCATCCAAGGACAGCAGCAATCAGCCCCAGCATTTT. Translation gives CASSSPSKDSSNQPQHF.

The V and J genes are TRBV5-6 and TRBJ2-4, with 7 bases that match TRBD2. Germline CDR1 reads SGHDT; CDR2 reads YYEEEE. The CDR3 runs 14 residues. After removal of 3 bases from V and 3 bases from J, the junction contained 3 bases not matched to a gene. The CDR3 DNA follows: TGTGCCAGCAGCTGGGGACTAAGCAAAAACATTCAGTACTTC. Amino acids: CASSWGLSKNIQYF.

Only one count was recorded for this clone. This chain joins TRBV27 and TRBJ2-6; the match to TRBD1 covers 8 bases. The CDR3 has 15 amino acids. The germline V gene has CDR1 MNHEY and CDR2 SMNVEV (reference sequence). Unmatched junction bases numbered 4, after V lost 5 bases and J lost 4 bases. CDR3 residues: CASSPTGAGANVLTF. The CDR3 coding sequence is TGTGCCAGCAGTCCGACAGGGGCCGGGGCCAACGTCCTGACTTTC.

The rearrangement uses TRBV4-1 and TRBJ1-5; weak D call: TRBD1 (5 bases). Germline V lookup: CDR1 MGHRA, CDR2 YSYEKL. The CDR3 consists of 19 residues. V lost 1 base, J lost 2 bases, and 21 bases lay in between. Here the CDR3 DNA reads TGCGCCAGCAGCCAAGGTGAGCCGGGACGGAGTACAGGCAATCAGCCCCAGCATTTT. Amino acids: CASSQGEPGRSTGNQPQHF.

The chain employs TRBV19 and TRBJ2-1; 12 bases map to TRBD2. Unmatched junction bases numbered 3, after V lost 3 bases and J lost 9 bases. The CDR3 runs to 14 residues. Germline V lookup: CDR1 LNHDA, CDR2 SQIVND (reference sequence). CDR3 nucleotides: TGTGCCAGTAGTATCCTAGCGGGAGGGCCTGAGCAGTTCTTC. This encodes CASSILAGGPEQFF.

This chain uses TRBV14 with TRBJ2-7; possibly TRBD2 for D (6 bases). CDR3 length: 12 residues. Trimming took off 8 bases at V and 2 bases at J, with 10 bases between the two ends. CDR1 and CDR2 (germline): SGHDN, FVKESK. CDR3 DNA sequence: TGTGCCAGCGGTGCGGGACCCTACGAGCAGTACTTC. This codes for CASGAGPYEQYF.

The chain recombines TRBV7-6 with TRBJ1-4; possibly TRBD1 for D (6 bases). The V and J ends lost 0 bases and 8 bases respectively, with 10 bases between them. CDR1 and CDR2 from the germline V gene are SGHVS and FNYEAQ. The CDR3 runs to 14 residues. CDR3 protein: CASSLAGQGEKLFF. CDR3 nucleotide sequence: TGTGCCAGCAGCTTAGCGGGCCAGGGGGAAAAACTGTTTTTT.

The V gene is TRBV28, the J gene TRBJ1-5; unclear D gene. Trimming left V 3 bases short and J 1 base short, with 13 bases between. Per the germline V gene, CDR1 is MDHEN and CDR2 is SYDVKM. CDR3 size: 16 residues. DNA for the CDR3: TGTGCCAGCAGTTTCTATCAAGGTTGGAGCAATCAGCCCCAGCATTTT. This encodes CASSFYQGWSNQPQHF.

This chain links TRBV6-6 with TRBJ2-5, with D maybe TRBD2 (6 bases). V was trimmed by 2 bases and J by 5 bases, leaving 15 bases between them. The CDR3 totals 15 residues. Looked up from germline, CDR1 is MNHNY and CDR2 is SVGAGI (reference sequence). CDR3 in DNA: TGTGCCAGCAGTTACGTCCGGACTGGGGGGGAGACCCAGTACTTC. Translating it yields CASSYVRTGGETQYF.

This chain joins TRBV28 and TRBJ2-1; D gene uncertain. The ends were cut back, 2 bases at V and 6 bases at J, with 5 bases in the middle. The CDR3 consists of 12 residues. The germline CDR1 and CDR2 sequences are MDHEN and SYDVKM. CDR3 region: CASSLVSNEQFF. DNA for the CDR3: TGTGCCAGCAGTTTAGTAAGCAATGAGCAGTTCTTC.

CDR3 DNA: TGCGCCAGCAGCCAGGGTGACAGGTACAATCAGCCCCAGCATTTT. Translating it yields CASSQGDRYNQPQHF. The V gene is TRBV4-1, the J gene TRBJ1-5, with D perhaps matching TRBD1 (6 bases). Germline CDR1 reads MGHRA; CDR2 reads YSYEKL. Trimming left V 3 bases short and J 3 bases short, with 12 bases between. The CDR3 is made up of 15 amino acids.

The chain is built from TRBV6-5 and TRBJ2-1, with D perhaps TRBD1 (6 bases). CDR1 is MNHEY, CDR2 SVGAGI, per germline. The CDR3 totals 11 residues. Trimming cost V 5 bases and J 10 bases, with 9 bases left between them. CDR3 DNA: TGTGCCAGCAGTGCAGGGGACGAGCAGTTCTTC. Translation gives CASSAGDEQFF.

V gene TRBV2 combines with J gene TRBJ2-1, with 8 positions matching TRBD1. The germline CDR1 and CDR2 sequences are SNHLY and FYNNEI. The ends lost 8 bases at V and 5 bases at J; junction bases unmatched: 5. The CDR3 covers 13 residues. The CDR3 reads CASDWTGNNEQFF. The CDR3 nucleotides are TGTGCCAGCGATTGGACAGGGAACAATGAGCAGTTCTTC.

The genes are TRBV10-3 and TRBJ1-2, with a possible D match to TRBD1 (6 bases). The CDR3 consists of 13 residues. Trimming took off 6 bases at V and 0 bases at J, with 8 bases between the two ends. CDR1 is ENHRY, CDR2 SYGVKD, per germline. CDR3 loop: CAIRDSPNYGYTF. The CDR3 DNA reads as TGTGCCATCAGGGACAGCCCTAACTATGGCTACACCTTC.

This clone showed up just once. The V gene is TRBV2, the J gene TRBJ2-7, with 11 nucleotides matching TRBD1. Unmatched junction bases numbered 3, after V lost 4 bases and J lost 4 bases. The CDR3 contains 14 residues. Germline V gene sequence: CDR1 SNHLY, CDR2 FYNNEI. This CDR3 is CASSGDRGNYEQYF. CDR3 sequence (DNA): TGTGCCAGCAGTGGGGACAGGGGGAATTACGAGCAGTACTTC.

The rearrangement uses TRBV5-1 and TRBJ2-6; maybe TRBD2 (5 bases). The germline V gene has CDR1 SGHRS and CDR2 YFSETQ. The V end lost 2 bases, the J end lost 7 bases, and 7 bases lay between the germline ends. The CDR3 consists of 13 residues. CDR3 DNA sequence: TGCGCCAGCAGCTTCGGGGTAGCCAACGTCCTGACTTTC. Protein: CASSFGVANVLTF.

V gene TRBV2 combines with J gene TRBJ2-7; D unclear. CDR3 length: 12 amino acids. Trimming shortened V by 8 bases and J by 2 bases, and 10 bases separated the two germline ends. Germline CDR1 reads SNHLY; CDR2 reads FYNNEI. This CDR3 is CASAPGAYEQYF. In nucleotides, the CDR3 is TGTGCCAGCGCTCCAGGAGCCTACGAGCAGTACTTC.

As DNA, the CDR3 is TGTGCCAGCAGCGCGGGGACAGGGAAAAACATTCAGTACTTC. Translating gives CASSAGTGKNIQYF. The rearrangement uses TRBV9 and TRBJ2-4; TRBD1 matches 9 bases. Trimming took 3 bases from V and 4 from J; bases not matched to a gene: 2. The CDR3 length is 14 residues. The germline V gene has CDR1 SGDLS and CDR2 YYNGEE.

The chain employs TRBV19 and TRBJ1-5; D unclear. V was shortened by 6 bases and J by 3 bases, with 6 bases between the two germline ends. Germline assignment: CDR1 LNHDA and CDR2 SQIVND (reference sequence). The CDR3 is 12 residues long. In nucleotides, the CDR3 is TGTGCCAGTAGGCCTTCCAATCAGCCCCAGCATTTT. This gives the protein CASRPSNQPQHF.

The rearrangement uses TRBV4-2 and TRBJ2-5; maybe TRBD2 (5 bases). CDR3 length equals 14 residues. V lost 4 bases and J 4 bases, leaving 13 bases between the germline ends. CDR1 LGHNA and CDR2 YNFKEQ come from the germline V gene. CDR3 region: CASSPLGEGETQYF. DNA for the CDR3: TGTGCCAGCAGCCCCCTCGGAGAGGGAGAGACCCAGTACTTC.